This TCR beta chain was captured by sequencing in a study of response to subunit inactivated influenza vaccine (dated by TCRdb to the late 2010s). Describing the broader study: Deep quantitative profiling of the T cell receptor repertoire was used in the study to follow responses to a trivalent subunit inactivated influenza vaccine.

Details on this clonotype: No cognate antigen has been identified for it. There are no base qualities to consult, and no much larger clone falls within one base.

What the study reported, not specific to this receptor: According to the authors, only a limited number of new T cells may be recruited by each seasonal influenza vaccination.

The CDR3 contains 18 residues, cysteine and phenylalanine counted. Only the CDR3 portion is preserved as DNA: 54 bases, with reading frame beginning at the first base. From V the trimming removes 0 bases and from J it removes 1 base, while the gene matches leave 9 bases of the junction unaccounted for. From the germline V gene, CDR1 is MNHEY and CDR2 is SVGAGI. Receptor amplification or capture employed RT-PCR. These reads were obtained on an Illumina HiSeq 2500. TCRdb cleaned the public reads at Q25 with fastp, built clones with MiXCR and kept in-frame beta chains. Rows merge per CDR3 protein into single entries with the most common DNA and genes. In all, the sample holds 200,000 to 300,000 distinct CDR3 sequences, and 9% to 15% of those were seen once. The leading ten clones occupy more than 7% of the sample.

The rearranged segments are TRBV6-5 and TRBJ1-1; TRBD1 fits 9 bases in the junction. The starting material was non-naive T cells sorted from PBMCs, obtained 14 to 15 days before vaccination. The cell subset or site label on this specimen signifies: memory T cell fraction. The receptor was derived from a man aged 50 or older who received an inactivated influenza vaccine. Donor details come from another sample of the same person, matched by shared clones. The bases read TGTGCCAGCAGTTACTCGAGTTGGTGGACAGGGGAGAACACTGAAGCTTTCTTT. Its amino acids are CASSYSSWWTGENTEAFF.